A selection of T cell receptor beta chains follows, all from one sample in a study of shared clonotypes between healthy human individuals. Clones were read by immunoSEQ multiplex PCR, and TCRdb kept only the in-frame ones, dropping some. The data show 2 million or so clones, approximately 95% seen once. Sequencing input: naive CD8+ T cells sorted from blood. All receptors come from a young man in good health. The CDR3 runs from the conserved cysteine through the conserved F or W. Fields, in order: V gene, J gene, clone size, CDR3 protein. Where a row states a size, it is once, few, many or the class of an expanded clone; other rows omit it.

v_call: TRBV18
j_call: TRBJ2-1
clone_size: -
cdr3_aa: CASSSGRGEQFF

v_call: TRBV5-1
j_call: TRBJ1-4
clone_size: -
cdr3_aa: CAYGQRRTTNEKLFF

v_call: TRBV4-1
j_call: TRBJ2-7
clone_size: once
cdr3_aa: CASSQIFGGEQYF

v_call: TRBV25-1
j_call: TRBJ1-4
clone_size: -
cdr3_aa: CASSEGTVATNEKLFF

v_call: TRBV4-3
j_call: TRBJ2-7
clone_size: -
cdr3_aa: CASSQAGTATYEQYF

v_call: TRBV27
j_call: TRBJ2-7
clone_size: -
cdr3_aa: CASSGTAGRYFYEQYF

v_call: TRBV9
j_call: TRBJ2-6
clone_size: -
cdr3_aa: CASSTGAGANVLTF

v_call: TRBV4-1
j_call: TRBJ2-2
clone_size: -
cdr3_aa: CASSRTSGSPSPPGELFF

v_call: TRBV7-2
j_call: TRBJ2-7
clone_size: -
cdr3_aa: CASRVGATGPFEQYF

v_call: TRBV7-6
j_call: TRBJ1-2
clone_size: -
cdr3_aa: CASSSSLGISNYGYTF

v_call: TRBV5-6
j_call: TRBJ2-3
clone_size: -
cdr3_aa: CASSPGSDTQYF

v_call: TRBV6-5
j_call: TRBJ1-2
clone_size: -
cdr3_aa: CASSYREDYGYTF

v_call: TRBV6-6
j_call: TRBJ2-2
clone_size: -
cdr3_aa: CATGPAGGRGELFF

v_call: TRBV28
j_call: TRBJ2-5
clone_size: -
cdr3_aa: CASSPGLAGETQYF

v_call: TRBV19
j_call: TRBJ2-3
clone_size: once
cdr3_aa: CASSITDTQYF

v_call: TRBV2
j_call: TRBJ1-4
clone_size: -
cdr3_aa: CASRTDRDTNEKLFF

v_call: TRBV7-6
j_call: TRBJ1-3
clone_size: -
cdr3_aa: CASSLAGDVDTIYF

v_call: TRBV4-1
j_call: TRBJ2-7
clone_size: -
cdr3_aa: CASSQGPDTRYEQYF

v_call: TRBV7-3
j_call: TRBJ2-6
clone_size: -
cdr3_aa: CASSFPGANVLTF

v_call: TRBV10-3
j_call: TRBJ2-7
clone_size: -
cdr3_aa: CAIGQGPAYEQYF

v_call: TRBV11-2
j_call: TRBJ2-2
clone_size: -
cdr3_aa: CASSLGRATGELFF

v_call: TRBV7-6
j_call: TRBJ2-1
clone_size: -
cdr3_aa: CASSLSGGISNEQFF

v_call: TRBV2
j_call: TRBJ2-3
clone_size: once
cdr3_aa: CASSSDRGTYISSTDTQYF

v_call: TRBV4-1
j_call: TRBJ2-6
clone_size: -
cdr3_aa: CASSHGQDLSGANVLTF

v_call: TRBV6-6
j_call: TRBJ2-5
clone_size: -
cdr3_aa: CASSYGEETQYF

v_call: TRBV6-5
j_call: TRBJ1-2
clone_size: -
cdr3_aa: CASSYSGDVGYTF

v_call: TRBV27
j_call: TRBJ1-1
clone_size: -
cdr3_aa: CASSLTAGLQVNTEAFF

v_call: TRBV9
j_call: TRBJ2-7
clone_size: -
cdr3_aa: CASSVGGGGDEQYF

v_call: TRBV6-5
j_call: TRBJ2-7
clone_size: -
cdr3_aa: CASSYSVSGDEQYF

v_call: TRBV4-1
j_call: TRBJ2-7
clone_size: -
cdr3_aa: CASSQDPRLVTYEQYF

v_call: TRBV20-1
j_call: TRBJ1-2
clone_size: once
cdr3_aa: CSGWGDYGYTF

v_call: TRBV29-1
j_call: TRBJ2-2
clone_size: once
cdr3_aa: CSVTRGQGTGELFF

v_call: TRBV15
j_call: TRBJ2-7
clone_size: once
cdr3_aa: CATSSRDITYEQYF

v_call: TRBV27
j_call: TRBJ1-1
clone_size: -
cdr3_aa: CASSLSVTRGTETEAFF

v_call: TRBV6-5
j_call: TRBJ2-2
clone_size: -
cdr3_aa: CASSYLAGGTGELFF

v_call: TRBV4-3
j_call: TRBJ2-1
clone_size: -
cdr3_aa: CASSQDLGARVFF

v_call: TRBV5-4
j_call: TRBJ2-7
clone_size: -
cdr3_aa: CASSLTGGTYEQYF

v_call: TRBV7-9
j_call: TRBJ2-7
clone_size: once
cdr3_aa: CASSLWTDPYEQYF

v_call: TRBV15
j_call: TRBJ1-6
clone_size: -
cdr3_aa: CATSEGRLSPLHF

v_call: TRBV7-2
j_call: TRBJ1-2
clone_size: once
cdr3_aa: CASGDGYTF

v_call: TRBV10-2
j_call: TRBJ2-7
clone_size: -
cdr3_aa: CASSESRGSYEQYF

v_call: TRBV9
j_call: TRBJ1-1
clone_size: -
cdr3_aa: CASSGGAGEAFF

v_call: TRBV10-3
j_call: TRBJ2-5
clone_size: -
cdr3_aa: CAISETDRGETQYF